The entry that follows covers one TCR beta chain sequence. This entry is derived from a study of control samples from healthy donors and cancer patients. Sequenced by immunoSEQ multiplex PCR; TCRdb stores in-frame clones only, minus some. The table lists 140,000 to 150,000 clones, approximately 91% of them singletons, with more than 4% in the top ten. V was cut by 8 bases and J by 5 bases, with 13 bases left in between. The CDR3 has 12 amino acids. Germline-derived CDR1 and CDR2 are SNHLY and FYNNEI. This chain uses TRBV2 with TRBJ2-7, with D uncertain. The clonotype was recovered from a man aged 25-40 years in good health. The sample consisted of blood. The DNA for the CDR3 is TGTGCCAGCCGCGAGTGGTTTAACGAGCAGTACTTC. This gives the protein CASREWFNEQYF.